The 17 T cell receptor beta chains presented below share a single source sample, sequenced in a study of OX40 agonist ivuxolimab in advanced cancers. The assay was immunoSEQ multiplex PCR, and TCRdb's table has in-frame clones only and misses some. This table has about 21,000 clones, around 87% appearing once. The sequences come from CD4+ or CD8+ T cells sorted from blood, collected in a trial of the OX40 agonist ivuxolimab. All receptors derive from an adult with an advanced solid tumor such as melanoma, head and neck, liver or kidney cancer.

V gene TRBV5-1 combines with J gene TRBJ1-1; the D is unclear. Per germline, CDR1 SGHRS and CDR2 YFSETQ. V lost 0 bases and J lost 3, with 12 bases in between. The length of the CDR3 is 15 residues. The CDR3 loop is CASSLGEGAYTEAFF. The DNA for the CDR3 is TGCGCCAGCAGCTTGGGAGAGGGAGCTTACACTGAAGCTTTCTTT.

The genes are TRBV7-7 and TRBJ2-1; TRBD1 agrees at 11 bases. CDR3 length: 15 amino acids. CDR1 is SSHAT and CDR2 is FNYEAQ in the germline V gene (reference sequence). The J segment lost 4 bases and the V segment lost 5 bases, leaving 4 bases of the junction unmatched. The CDR3 nucleotides read TGTGCCAGCAGCAGCGGACAGGGGGCTTACAATGAGCAGTTCTTC. Translating gives CASSSGQGAYNEQFF.

A few counts support this clone. The chain couples TRBV6-1 to TRBJ1-6, with D perhaps TRBD1 (6 bases). The V gene lost 2 bases and the J gene lost 5 bases, with 13 bases spanning the gap. The germline CDR1 and CDR2 sequences are MNHNS and SASEGT. The CDR3 is 16 amino acids. CDR3 amino acids: CASSEYRTENNSPLHF. CDR3 bases: TGTGCCAGCAGTGAATACCGGACAGAGAATAATTCACCCCTCCACTTT.

V and J are TRBV6-1 and TRBJ1-6; 8 positions match TRBD1. This CDR3 comprises 15 residues. V was pared by 4 bases and J by 7 bases, with 6 bases of the junction left unmatched. CDR1 MNHNS and CDR2 SASEGT come from the germline V gene. This CDR3 is CASSGQGAENSPLHF. CDR3 DNA sequence: TGTGCCAGCAGTGGCCAGGGGGCGGAGAATTCACCCCTCCACTTT.

The CDR3 protein is CASSNSTAPLGYGYTF. For the CDR3, the DNA is TGTGCCAGCAGCAATAGCACGGCACCCTTGGGCTATGGCTACACCTTC. This chain connects TRBV7-9 to TRBJ1-2; unclear D gene. Trimming removed 5 bases from V and 4 bases from J, with 20 bases in between. The germline V gene encodes CDR1 SEHNR and CDR2 FQNEAQ (reference sequence). The CDR3 is 16 residues long.

The CDR3 DNA reads as TGTGCCAGCAGTTTCGGAGGTTCCAATGAGCAGTTCTTC. Translated: CASSFGGSNEQFF. This chain links TRBV27 with TRBJ2-1; D perhaps matches TRBD2 (5 bases). V gave up 3 bases and J gave up 6 bases, with 9 bases separating them. This CDR3 region has 13 residues. Germline V gene sequence: CDR1 MNHEY, CDR2 SMNVEV (reference sequence).

The chain employs TRBV4-1 and TRBJ2-7; D unresolved. Germline values: CDR1 MGHRA, CDR2 YSYEKL. CDR3 length: 13 residues. V was clipped by 1 base and J by 3 bases, with 7 bases between them. The CDR3 DNA sequence: TGCGCCAGCAGCCAAGTGGCTCACTACGAGCAGTACTTC. Translation gives CASSQVAHYEQYF.

This rearrangement joins TRBV29-1 to TRBJ1-1, with 10 bases fitting TRBD1. This CDR3 region has 12 residues. Germline values: CDR1 SQVTM, CDR2 ANQGSEA. J was trimmed by 12 bases and V by 6 bases; bases with no gene match: 10. CDR3 region: CSVTRDRGESFF. Written as DNA, the CDR3 is TGCAGCGTAACCCGGGACAGGGGTGAGTCTTTCTTT.

The V and J genes are TRBV5-1 and TRBJ2-7; maybe TRBD1 (6 bases). V was trimmed by 0 bases and J by 3 bases, leaving 7 bases between them. Germline values: CDR1 SGHRS, CDR2 YFSETQ. The length of the CDR3 is 13 residues. The CDR3 DNA follows: TGCGCCAGCAGCTTGGAGGACAGCTACGAGCAGTACTTC. Its translation: CASSLEDSYEQYF.

The chain couples TRBV4-1 to TRBJ2-3, with 13 bases aligning to TRBD2. The CDR3 is 15 amino acids. The ends lost 5 bases at V and 6 bases at J; junction bases unmatched: 5. Germline CDR1 and CDR2: MGHRA and YSYEKL. The CDR3 is CASSELAGGQDTQYF. The CDR3 DNA reads TGCGCCAGCAGCGAACTAGCGGGGGGGCAGGATACGCAGTATTTT.

The chain couples TRBV12-5 to TRBJ2-7; the D call may be TRBD1 or TRBD2 (6 bases each). Per the germline V gene, CDR1 is LGHNT and CDR2 is FRNRAP. The CDR3 spans 15 residues. Trimming shortened V by 1 base and J by 0 bases, and 10 bases separated the two germline ends. CDR3 in DNA: TGTGCTAGTGGTTTGGGGGGGGCGGACTCCTACGAGCAGTACTTC. Its translation: CASGLGGADSYEQYF.

CDR3: CASSLSITDTQYF. CDR3 coding DNA: TGTGCCAGCAGCCTCTCGATCACAGATACGCAGTATTTT. This rearrangement joins TRBV7-6 to TRBJ2-3; the D is unclear. V lost 5 bases to trimming and J lost 2 bases, with 8 bases between them. The CDR3 loop spans 13 amino acids. Germline values: CDR1 SGHVS, CDR2 FNYEAQ.

The chain is built from TRBV4-2 and TRBJ1-5, with a weak D call TRBD1 (6 bases). Germline V gene sequence: CDR1 LGHNA, CDR2 YNFKEQ. Trimming stripped 2 bases from V and 2 bases from J, with 13 bases between. The CDR3 loop spans 16 amino acids. This CDR3 reads CASSQPQGGGNQPQHF. CDR3 DNA sequence: TGTGCCAGCAGCCAACCACAGGGTGGAGGCAATCAGCCCCAGCATTTT.

V is TRBV9 and J is TRBJ2-7, with D maybe TRBD1 (5 bases). Germline lookup yields CDR1 SGDLS and CDR2 YYNGEE. The V and J ends lost 2 bases and 2 bases respectively, with 11 bases between them. The CDR3 sequence is 14 residues long. This chain's CDR3 is CASSVGQGAYEQYF. The DNA for the CDR3 is TGTGCCAGCAGCGTCGGACAAGGGGCCTACGAGCAGTACTTC.

V gene TRBV5-1 combines with J gene TRBJ2-1; TRBD2 matches 15 bases. With V trimmed by 5 bases and J by 0 bases, 9 bases remained unmatched. CDR1 is SGHRS and CDR2 is YFSETQ in the germline V gene. This CDR3 region has 19 residues. As DNA, the CDR3 is TGCGCCAGCAGTCCCGGGACTAGCGGGGGGATGAGCTCCTACAATGAGCAGTTCTTC. This encodes CASSPGTSGGMSSYNEQFF.

V gene TRBV5-1 combines with J gene TRBJ2-3; TRBD1 aligns across 8 bases. This CDR3 is built from 17 residues. The junction had 11 bases not matched to a gene; V was cut back by 4 bases and J by 1 base. Germline assignment: CDR1 SGHRS and CDR2 YFSETQ. CDR3 amino acids: CASSRRGQGGGTDTQYF. The DNA for the CDR3 is TGCGCCAGCAGCAGGCGAGGACAGGGTGGGGGCACAGATACGCAGTATTTT.

The chain recombines TRBV11-1 with TRBJ1-2; D is ambiguous. This CDR3 region has 16 residues. Trimming cost V 1 base and J 4 bases, with 16 bases left between them. Germline assignment: CDR1 SGHAT and CDR2 FQDESV (reference sequence). The CDR3 DNA sequence: TGTGCCAGCAGCTTAGATCCGCCTGAGGGCCCCTATGGCTACACCTTC. Residues: CASSLDPPEGPYGYTF.